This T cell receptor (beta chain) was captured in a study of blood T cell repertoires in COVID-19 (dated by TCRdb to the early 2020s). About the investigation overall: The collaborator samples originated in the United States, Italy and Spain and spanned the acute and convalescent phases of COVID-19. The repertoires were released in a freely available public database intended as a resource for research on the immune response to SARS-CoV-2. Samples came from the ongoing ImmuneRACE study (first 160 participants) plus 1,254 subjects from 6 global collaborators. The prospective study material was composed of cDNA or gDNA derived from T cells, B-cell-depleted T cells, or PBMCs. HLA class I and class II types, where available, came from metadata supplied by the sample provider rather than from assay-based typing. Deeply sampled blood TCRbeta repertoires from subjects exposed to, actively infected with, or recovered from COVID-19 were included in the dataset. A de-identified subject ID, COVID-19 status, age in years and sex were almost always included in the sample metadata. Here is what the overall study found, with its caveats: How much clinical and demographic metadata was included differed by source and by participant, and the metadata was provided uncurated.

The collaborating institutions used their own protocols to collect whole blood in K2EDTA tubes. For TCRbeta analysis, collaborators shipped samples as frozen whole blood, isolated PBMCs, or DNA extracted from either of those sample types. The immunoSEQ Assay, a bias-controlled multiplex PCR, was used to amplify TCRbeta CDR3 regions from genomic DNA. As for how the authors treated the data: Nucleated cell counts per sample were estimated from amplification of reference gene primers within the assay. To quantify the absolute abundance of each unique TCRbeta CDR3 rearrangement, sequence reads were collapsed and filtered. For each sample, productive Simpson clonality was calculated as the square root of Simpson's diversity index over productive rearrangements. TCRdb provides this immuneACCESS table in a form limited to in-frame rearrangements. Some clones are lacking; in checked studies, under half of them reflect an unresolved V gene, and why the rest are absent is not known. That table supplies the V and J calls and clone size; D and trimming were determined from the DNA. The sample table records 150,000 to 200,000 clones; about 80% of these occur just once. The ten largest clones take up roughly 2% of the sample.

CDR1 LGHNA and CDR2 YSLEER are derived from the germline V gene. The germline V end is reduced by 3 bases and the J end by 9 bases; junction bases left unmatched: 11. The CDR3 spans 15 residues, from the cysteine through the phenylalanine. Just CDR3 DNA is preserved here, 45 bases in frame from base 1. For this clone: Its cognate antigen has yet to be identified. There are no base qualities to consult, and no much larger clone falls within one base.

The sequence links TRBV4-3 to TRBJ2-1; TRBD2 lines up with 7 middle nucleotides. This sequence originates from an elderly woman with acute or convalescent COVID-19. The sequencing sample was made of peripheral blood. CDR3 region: CASSQETSRGSEQFF. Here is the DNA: TGCGCCAGCAGCCAGGAGACTAGCCGAGGGAGTGAGCAGTTCTTC.